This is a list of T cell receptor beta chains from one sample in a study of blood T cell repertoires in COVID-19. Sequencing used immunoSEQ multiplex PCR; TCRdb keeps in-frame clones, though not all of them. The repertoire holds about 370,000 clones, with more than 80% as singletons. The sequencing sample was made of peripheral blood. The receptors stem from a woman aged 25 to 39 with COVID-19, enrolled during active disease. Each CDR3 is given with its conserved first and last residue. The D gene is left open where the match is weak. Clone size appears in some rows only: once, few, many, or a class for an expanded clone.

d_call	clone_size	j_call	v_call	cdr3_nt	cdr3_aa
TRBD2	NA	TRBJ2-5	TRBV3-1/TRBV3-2	TGTGCCAGCAGCCAAGCTCCCGGGACTAGCGGGGGGGCCGTGTGGGAGACCCAGTACTTC	CASSQAPGTSGGAVWETQYF
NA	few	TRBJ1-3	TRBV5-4	TGTGCCAGCAGCGACAGATCTTCTGCCCCTGGAAACACCATATATTTT	CASSDRSSAPGNTIYF
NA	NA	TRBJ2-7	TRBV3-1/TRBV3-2	TGTGCCAGCAGCCAAACAGCCTCCTACGAGCAGTACTTC	CASSQTASYEQYF
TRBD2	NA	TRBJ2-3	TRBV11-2	TGTGCCAGCAGCTTTAGCGGGAGTGGCACAGATACGCAGTATTTT	CASSFSGSGTDTQYF
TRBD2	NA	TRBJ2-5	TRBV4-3	TGCGCCAGCAGCCAAACTAGCGGGGAGGCAGGAGAGACCCAGTACTTC	CASSQTSGEAGETQYF
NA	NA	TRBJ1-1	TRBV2	TGTGCCAGCAGGGGCCCTGAAGCTTTCTTT	CASRGPEAFF
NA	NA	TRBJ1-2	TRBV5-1	TGCGCCAGCAGCCCACAGACAGCCACCAATGGCTACACCTTC	CASSPQTATNGYTF
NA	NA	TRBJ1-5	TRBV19	TGTGCCAGTAGTACGTCAGGCAATCAGCCCCAGCATTTT	CASSTSGNQPQHF
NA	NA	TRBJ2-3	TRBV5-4	TGTGCCAGCAGCTTGGGGAGCCTAGCGACAACCACAGATACGCAGTATTTT	CASSLGSLATTTDTQYF
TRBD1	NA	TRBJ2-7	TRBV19	TGTGCCAGTAGTGTAGGACAGGCCTACGAGCAGTACTTC	CASSVGQAYEQYF
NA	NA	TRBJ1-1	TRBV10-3	TGTGCCATCAGTGAGTCGAACCCCCCAGGTAACACTGAAGCTTTCTTT	CAISESNPPGNTEAFF
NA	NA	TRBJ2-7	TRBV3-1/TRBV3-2	TGTGCCAGCAGCCTTGGACACGGTTCCTACGAGCAGTACTTC	CASSLGHGSYEQYF
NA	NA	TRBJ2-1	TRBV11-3	TGTGCCAGCAGCTTAGATCCTGGGCGGGTGGGGAATGAGCAGTTCTTC	CASSLDPGRVGNEQFF
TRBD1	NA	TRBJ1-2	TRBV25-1	TGTGCCAGCAGTGAACCGGGACAGGTGCAGGGCTACACCTTC	CASSEPGQVQGYTF
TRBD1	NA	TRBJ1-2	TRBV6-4	TGTGCCAGCAGTGACCGGGGACAGCTCCCTTCCGGCTACACCTTC	CASSDRGQLPSGYTF
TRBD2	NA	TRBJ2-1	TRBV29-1	TGCAGCTTGGCGGGGGGGAACTACAATGAGCAGTTCTTC	CSLAGGNYNEQFF
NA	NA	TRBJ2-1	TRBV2	TGTGCCAGCAGTGGGGCAGGGAACTACAATGAGCAGTTCTTC	CASSGAGNYNEQFF
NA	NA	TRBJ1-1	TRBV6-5	TGTGCCAGCAAGATCCGGGGACAGAACACTGAAGCTTTCTTT	CASKIRGQNTEAFF
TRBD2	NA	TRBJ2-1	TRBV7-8	TGTGCCAGCAGCCCAAGACGCGGGAGCTCCTACAATGAGCAGTTCTTC	CASSPRRGSSYNEQFF
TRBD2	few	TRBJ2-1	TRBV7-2	TGTGCCAGCAGTAGCGGGGTGATCAATGAGCAGTTCTTC	CASSSGVINEQFF
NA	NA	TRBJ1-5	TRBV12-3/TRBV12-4	TGTGCCAGCAGTTTATTGAGAGATCAGCCCCAGCATTTT	CASSLLRDQPQHF
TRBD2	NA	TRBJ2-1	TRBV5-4	TGTGCCAGCAGCCGAGATAGCGGGAGCTCCTACAATGAGCAGTTCTTC	CASSRDSGSSYNEQFF
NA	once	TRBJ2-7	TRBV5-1	TGCGCCAGCAGCCCAGCCCACAGGGTCGACGAGCAGTACTTC	CASSPAHRVDEQYF
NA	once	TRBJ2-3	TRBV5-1	TGCGCCAGCAGCCCGATAGCAGTACGCACAGATACGCAGTATTTT	CASSPIAVRTDTQYF
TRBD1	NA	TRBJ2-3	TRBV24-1	TGTGCCACCAGTGAAACTGGGACAGCTACGCGTGGAGATACGCAGTATTTT	CATSETGTATRGDTQYF
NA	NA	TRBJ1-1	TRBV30	TGTGCCTGGAGCGGCACACTACGAGGGAACACTGAAGCTTTCTTT	CAWSGTLRGNTEAFF
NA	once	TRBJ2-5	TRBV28	TGTGCCAGCAGTTTCGGGTCGGCAGGGGATCCCGGGACCCAGTACTTC	CASSFGSAGDPGTQYF
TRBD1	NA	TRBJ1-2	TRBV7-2	TGTGCCAGCAGCTCGCGGGACAGCTCCCTGGTATACTATGGCTACACCTTC	CASSSRDSSLVYYGYTF
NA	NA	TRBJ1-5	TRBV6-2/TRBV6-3	TGTGCCAGCAGTTTCCAAAATTGGCCCCAGCATTTT	CASSFQNWPQHF
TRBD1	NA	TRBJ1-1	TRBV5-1	TGCGCCAGCAGCCCCGGGACAGGGTTAGAAGCTTTCTTT	CASSPGTGLEAFF
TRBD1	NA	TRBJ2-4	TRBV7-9	TGTGCCAGCAGCTTATCCCGGGACAGCCGGGGCATTCAGTACTTC	CASSLSRDSRGIQYF
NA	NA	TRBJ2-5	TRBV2	TGTGCCAGCAGCGGGTCGGTTTGGGAGGAGACCCAGTACTTC	CASSGSVWEETQYF
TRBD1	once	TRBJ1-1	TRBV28	TGTGCCAGCAGCCCCTTCAGGACAGGGAGCGTGAACACTGAAGCTTTCTTT	CASSPFRTGSVNTEAFF
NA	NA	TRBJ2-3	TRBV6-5	TGTGCCAGCAGTTACTCGACACCCGGCAGGGCAGATACGCAGTATTTT	CASSYSTPGRADTQYF
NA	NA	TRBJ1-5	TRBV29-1	TGCAGCGTTGGCCAGGGAAGGGATCAGCCCCAGCATTTT	CSVGQGRDQPQHF
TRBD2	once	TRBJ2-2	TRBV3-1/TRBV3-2	TGTGCCAGCAGCCGACTAGCGGGGGGAACGAACACCGGGGAGCTGTTTTTT	CASSRLAGGTNTGELFF
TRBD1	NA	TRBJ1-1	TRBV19	TGTGCCAGTAGTCCGGACAGGGGCTTGGGGACTGAAGCTTTCTTT	CASSPDRGLGTEAFF
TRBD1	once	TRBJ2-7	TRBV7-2	TGTGCCAGCAGCTTACAGGGTCCGGGACAGGGGAAGCACGAGCAGTACTTC	CASSLQGPGQGKHEQYF
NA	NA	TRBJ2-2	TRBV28	TGTGCCAGCAGTTTGGGCAGGGCGGGGGAGCTGTTTTTT	CASSLGRAGELFF
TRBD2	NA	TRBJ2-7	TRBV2	TGTGCCAGCGGGAGGGCGGGTCCCGCCTACGAGCAGTACTTC	CASGRAGPAYEQYF
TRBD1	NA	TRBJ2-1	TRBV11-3	TGTGCCAGCAGCTTAGAAAGCTGGGGACAGGGAGTCTCCAATGAGCAGTTCTTC	CASSLESWGQGVSNEQFF
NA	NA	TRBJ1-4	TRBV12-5	TGTGCTAGTGGTTTTTCCCAGGACAGTAATGAAAAACTGTTTTTT	CASGFSQDSNEKLFF
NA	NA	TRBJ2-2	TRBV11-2	TGTGCCAGCAGCTTAGGAGGCTCCGGGGAGCTGTTTTTT	CASSLGGSGELFF
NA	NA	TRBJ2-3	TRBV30	TGTGCCTGGAGCGGAGTTAGCGGATACACAGATACGCAGTATTTT	CAWSGVSGYTDTQYF
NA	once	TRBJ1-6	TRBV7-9	TGTGCCAGCACCCCGGGTGTATATAATTCACCCCTCCACTTT	CASTPGVYNSPLHF
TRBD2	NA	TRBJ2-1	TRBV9	TGTGCCAGCAGCGTAGGGGTCGGGGGACTAGCGGCCGCCAATGAGCAGTTCTTC	CASSVGVGGLAAANEQFF
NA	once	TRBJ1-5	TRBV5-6	TGTGCCAGCAGCTTGGGAGGGTTTTATAGCAATCAGCCCCAGCATTTT	CASSLGGFYSNQPQHF
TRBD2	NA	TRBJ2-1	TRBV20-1	TGCAGTGCGAGTAAAACCGGACTAGCGGGGAGCTCCTACAATGAGCAGTTCTTC	CSASKTGLAGSSYNEQFF
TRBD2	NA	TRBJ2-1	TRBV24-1	TGTGCCACCAGTGATGTACCGTTTGCGGGAGGCTACAATGAGCAGTTCTTC	CATSDVPFAGGYNEQFF
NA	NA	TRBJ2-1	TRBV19	TGTGCCAGTACCCCGACCACAGTGGCAGCAAGGGGCAATGAGCAGTTCTTC	CASTPTTVAARGNEQFF
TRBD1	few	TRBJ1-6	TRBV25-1	TGTGCCAGCAGTTACTCCGGGACAGGGTTAACACCCCTCCACTTT	CASSYSGTGLTPLHF